This T cell receptor beta chain was identified in a study of blood T cells in healthy people across ages. Germline V gives CDR1 DFQATT, CDR2 SNEGSKA (reference sequence). CDR3 length: 16 amino acids. The ends were cut back, 2 bases at V and 0 bases at J, with 14 bases in the middle. Through a sample-barcoded 5' primer and a J-beta primer mix, a second PCR was run for roughly 6 to 12 cycles. From the 5' RACE reads, TCRdb called clonotypes with MiXCR, one entry per CDR3 protein. The sample lists about 1.6 million distinct CDR3 sequences; 34% were seen once. The material sequenced was blood. The receptor was isolated from a woman aged 25 to 39 in good health. The chain uses TRBV20-1 and TRBJ2-1, with D possibly being TRBD2 (6 bases). The CDR3 sequence is CSARHGTAPSYNEQFF. The DNA of the CDR3 is TGCAGTGCTAGACATGGGACTGCCCCCTCCTACAATGAGCAGTTCTTC.